The text below deals with one T cell receptor (beta chain). Its specific antigen is unknown. Base qualities are missing; no much larger clone stands one base away. The time point label for this specimen denotes: baseline before first vaccination. Samples from vaccinated people were obtained from the UK trials COV001 and COV002, which included a single-blind randomized controlled phase 2/3 trial of AZD1222 (ChAdOx1 nCoV-19) in healthy adults. For TCRbeta chain sequencing, PBMC samples were collected from trial participants at day 0 and at day 28 after the second dose. This sample was included in a study of T cell responses to AZD1222 COVID-19 vaccine (dated by TCRdb to about 2021). In the study overall: Because spike-specific TCR depth and breadth did not differ between the two schedules, AZD1222 recipients who got a second dose at roughly 4 weeks were pooled with those who got a second dose at roughly 12 weeks. Enrollment into the trials was organized by age into subgroups of 18-55, 56-69 and 70-plus years, and those subgroups contained approximately 150, 30 and 60 TCR-sequenced participants, respectively. A total of 233 trial participants underwent TCR sequencing, of whom under 220 had received two doses of AZD1222 and roughly 26 had received two doses of the MenACWY control vaccine. What the authors observed across the whole study: The 56-69-year group was small, and its depth increase did not reach significance, likely because of low power. Reportedly, almost half of the unique spike-specific TCRs recognized epitopes lying outside the regions that are mutated in the B.1.351 and B.1.1.7 variants. After two AZD1222 doses, spike-specific TCR breadth and depth were significantly higher than at day 0 and than in MenACWY recipients. Conclusions about previously exposed vaccinees are limited, since just a handful of AZD1222 recipients were seropositive for SARS-CoV-2 at baseline. Most participants were white British and females outnumbered males, and the authors suggested that clonal diversity may have been underestimated. CD4 TCRs associated with the vaccine covered the entire spike protein, and the dominant responses were in regions 160-218 and 743-854. Because no samples from the day 14 peak response were available, repertoires could be characterized only after the peak T cell response.

The CDR3 regions of human TCRbeta chains were analyzed by immunosequencing. The study's own analysis went as follows. TCRs in the repertoires were compared against a reference library of SARS-CoV-2-specific TCRs that had been generated with the MIRA antigen-specificity platform. Breadth meant the fraction of unique TCRs that were SARS-CoV-2-associated, whereas depth meant the fraction of total T cells that were SARS-CoV-2-associated. Each spike-specific TCR was assigned to its reactive spike region and to a CD4 or CD8 class using the MIRA data. Log10-transformed breadth and depth values were compared by one-way ANOVA with Sidak's multiple comparisons tests. Imported from immuneACCESS, the table was reduced by TCRdb to in-frame sequences with V and J called. These copies leave out some clones; in studies compared against another copy, an unresolved V gene accounts for under half, and the cause of the remainder is not known. V, J and clone size are taken as reported in that table, and D and trimming were inferred from the DNA itself. The sample table holds more than 85,000 clones, of which roughly nine tenths were seen once. Approximately 3.5% of the sample is taken by the ten largest.

The germline V gene encodes CDR1 SGHAT and CDR2 FQDESV (reference sequence). V sheds 5 bases and J sheds 1 base, leaving 11 bases between their ends. The CDR3 holds 14 amino acids from the cysteine to the phenylalanine. The CDR3 DNA has 42 bases and is translated from base 1. The chain is assembled from TRBV11-1 and TRBJ1-1; there is no confident call for the D gene. The origin of this receptor is an adult in good health. Sequences were derived from peripheral blood, sampled on day 0 of AZD1222 vaccination. In nucleotides, the sequence is TGTGCCAGCAGCGTCAAGGTGGGGAACACTGAAGCTTTCTTT. Its product reads: CASSVKVGNTEAFF.